These 20 T cell receptor beta chains were all obtained from the same sample, sequenced in a study of OX40 agonist ivuxolimab in advanced cancers. TCRdb's table, derived via immunoSEQ multiplex PCR, lists solely in-frame clones and lacks some. The table lists 40,000 to 60,000 clones, 75% to 90% of them singletons. Specimen: CD4+ or CD8+ T cells sorted from blood, collected in a trial of the OX40 agonist ivuxolimab. The receptors come from an adult with an advanced solid tumor such as melanoma, head and neck, liver or kidney cancer.

This chain connects TRBV5-4 to TRBJ2-5, with a tentative D call TRBD1 (5 bases). There are 14 residues in the CDR3. Germline CDR1 reads SGHNT; CDR2 reads YYREEE (reference sequence). V was shortened by 0 bases and J by 5 bases, with 11 bases between the two germline ends. In DNA form, the CDR3 reads TGTGCCAGCAGCTTGGCCGGCAGGGTGGAGACCCAGTACTTC. Encoded protein: CASSLAGRVETQYF. Together with reference TRBV5-4 and TRBJ2-5, the CDR3 gives the full variable domain: ETGVTQSPTHLIKTRGQQVTLRCSSQSGHNTVSWYQQALGQGPQFIFQYYREEENGRGNFPPRFSGLQFPNYSSELNVNALELDDSALYLCASSLAGRVETQYFGPGTRLLVL.

The CDR3, as DNA: TGTGCCAGCAGCTCCCGGGGTAGGGGCTACACCTTC. Translated, it gives CASSSRGRGYTF. The gene calls are TRBV13 and TRBJ1-2; D unresolved. This CDR3 is 12 amino acids long. Looked up from germline, CDR1 is PRHDT and CDR2 is FYEKMQ (reference sequence). V dropped 4 bases and J dropped 8 bases, with 11 bases sitting between them.

V usage is TRBV5-6 and J usage is TRBJ2-1; TRBD2 is a possible D gene (5 bases). From germline, CDR1 is SGHDT and CDR2 YYEEEE. The CDR3 runs 14 residues. V lost 0 bases and J 9 bases, leaving 13 bases between the germline ends. DNA of the CDR3: TGTGCCAGCAGCTTGGTTGAGGGCCCGGGTGAGCAGTTCTTC. Protein sequence: CASSLVEGPGEQFF.

The chain has TRBV5-1 and TRBJ2-3; D tentatively fits TRBD1 or TRBD2 (5 bases each). There are 14 residues in the CDR3. The V and J ends lost 0 bases and 4 bases respectively, with 9 bases between them. CDR1 and CDR2 from the germline V gene are SGHRS and YFSETQ. CDR3 region: CASSLDGGSDTQYF. DNA for the CDR3: TGCGCCAGCAGCTTGGATGGGGGTTCAGATACGCAGTATTTT.

The chain uses TRBV6-1 and TRBJ2-1, with 10 nucleotides matching TRBD1. Germline V gene data show CDR1 as MNHNS and CDR2 as SASEGT. CDR3 size: 15 residues. The V and J ends lost 1 base and 4 bases, in that order; junction bases with no gene match: 1. The CDR3 bases are TGTGCCAGCAGTGAAGGACAGGGGGCGTACAATGAGCAGTTCTTC. It codes for CASSEGQGAYNEQFF.

About this clone: A junction end diverges from the germline sequence, so it may reflect a read error. The chain uses TRBV6-5 and TRBJ2-7; 10 bases map to TRBD1. CDR1 and CDR2 from the germline V gene are MNHEY and SVGAGI. This CDR3 contains 15 residues. The CDR3 region is CASSPTTGGSHEQYF. CDR3 coding DNA: TGTGCCAGCAGTCCCACGACAGGGGGCTCCCACGAGCAGTACTTC.

The rearrangement joins TRBV5-1 to TRBJ1-4, with D possibly being TRBD1 (5 bases). The CDR3 has 15 residues. The V end lost 4 bases, the J end lost 6 bases, and 16 bases lay between the germline ends. CDR1 and CDR2 (germline): SGHRS, YFSETQ. DNA for the CDR3: TGCGCCAGCAGCCGCGATGGGGGAGTCGATGAAAAACTGTTTTTT. This gives the protein CASSRDGGVDEKLFF.

The rearrangement joins TRBV19 to TRBJ1-1; tentatively, D is TRBD1 (5 bases). This CDR3 comprises 13 residues. Germline V gene data show CDR1 as LNHDA and CDR2 as SQIVND (reference sequence). V gave up 10 bases and J gave up 5 bases, with 17 bases separating them. The CDR3: CATSIGGGTEAFF. CDR3 in DNA: TGTGCCACCAGCATCGGGGGAGGTACTGAAGCTTTCTTT.

This chain connects TRBV19 to TRBJ1-2; no clear D gene. This CDR3 spans 16 amino acids. V was shortened by 0 bases and J by 8 bases, with 19 bases between the two germline ends. Germline-derived CDR1 and CDR2 are LNHDA and SQIVND (reference sequence). CDR3 DNA: TGTGCCAGTAGTATAGATCCGAGAGGGAGTCTTGGAGGCTACACCTTC. As protein: CASSIDPRGSLGGYTF.

This chain uses TRBV10-3 with TRBJ2-7; 8 nucleotides match TRBD2. Per germline, CDR1 ENHRY and CDR2 SYGVKD. This CDR3 is 12 amino acids long. V lost 6 bases and J lost 5; bases outside the gene matches: 3. For the CDR3, the DNA is TGTGCCATCAGCCCGGGACTAGACGAGCAGTACTTC. This codes for CAISPGLDEQYF.

Of note for this clone: The same CDR3 is also encoded by other DNA sequences in this sample. The chain links TRBV6-1 to TRBJ1-1; possible D gene TRBD1, 5 bases. The germline V gene has CDR1 MNHNS and CDR2 SASEGT. The V end lost 4 bases, the J end lost 3 bases, and 9 bases lay between the germline ends. CDR3 length: 13 amino acids. CDR3 protein: CASSGRADTEAFF. In nucleotides, the CDR3 is TGTGCCAGCAGTGGCAGGGCCGACACTGAAGCTTTCTTT.

The rearrangement links TRBV28 to TRBJ2-1, with 10 bases that match TRBD2. The CDR3 has 14 residues. The V and J ends lost 7 bases and 8 bases, in that order; junction bases with no gene match: 8. CDR1 MDHEN and CDR2 SYDVKM come from the germline V gene. The CDR3 reads CASKRPSGSHEQFF. CDR3 nucleotides: TGTGCCAGCAAGAGGCCTAGCGGGAGTCATGAGCAGTTCTTC.

This chain connects TRBV2 to TRBJ1-4; TRBD1 agrees at 9 bases. The germline V gene has CDR1 SNHLY and CDR2 FYNNEI. The V and J ends lost 2 bases and 8 bases, in that order; junction bases with no gene match: 6. The CDR3 totals 15 residues. CDR3 amino acids: CASSEITGTGEKLFF. CDR3 nucleotides: TGTGCCAGCAGTGAAATAACCGGGACAGGGGAAAAACTGTTTTTT.

V usage is TRBV15 and J usage is TRBJ1-4, with D perhaps matching TRBD1 (5 bases). This CDR3 has 13 amino acids. V was shortened by 3 bases and J by 8 bases, with 10 bases between the two germline ends. Per the germline V gene, CDR1 is LNHNV and CDR2 is YYDKDF (reference sequence). Here the CDR3 reads CATSRGVREKLFF. DNA for the CDR3: TGTGCCACCAGCAGGGGGGTCCGAGAAAAACTGTTTTTT. Complete variable domain (other parts from reference TRBV15 and TRBJ1-4): DAMVIQNPRYQVTQFGKPVTLSCSQTLNHNVMYWYQQKSSQAPKLLFHYYDKDFNNEADTPDNFQSRRPNTSFCFLDIRSPGLGDTAMYLCATSRGVREKLFFGSGTQLSVL.

This clone was counted a few times. This rearrangement joins TRBV28 to TRBJ1-1; D call uncertain. The germline V and J ends were trimmed by 6 bases and 3 bases, with 5 bases remaining between them. This CDR3 has 11 amino acids. Germline V gene sequence: CDR1 MDHEN, CDR2 SYDVKM. Written as DNA, the CDR3 is TGTGCCAGCAGGGTATACACTGAAGCTTTCTTT. Its translation is CASRVYTEAFF.

The chain employs TRBV7-2 and TRBJ2-7, with 9 bases aligning to TRBD2. Germline loops: CDR1 SGHTA, CDR2 FQGNSA. With 5 bases clipped from V and 3 bases from J, the junction kept 11 bases outside the gene matches. This CDR3 contains 16 residues. In DNA, the CDR3 is TGTGCCAGCAGCCCAAGGGGAGCGGGGGGATTCTACGAGCAGTACTTC. It yields the protein CASSPRGAGGFYEQYF.

In DNA, the CDR3 is TGTGCCAGCAATCGACTCGGGGGCTCCTACGAGCAGTACTTC. It specifies CASNRLGGSYEQYF. The chain is built from TRBV2 and TRBJ2-7; a possible D gene is TRBD2 (6 bases). The CDR3 covers 14 residues. The germline gives CDR1 SNHLY, CDR2 FYNNEI. Trimming left V 7 bases short and J 0 bases short, with 13 bases between.

The V and J genes are TRBV21-1 and TRBJ1-1; the table names TRBD1, a call not compared with the DNA. TRBV21-1 represents a pseudogene. CDR3 length: 21 residues. CDR3 coding DNA: TGTGCCAGCAGCAAAGTCTCAGGGGGCGGAATACTAGGGGTGGTATTTACTGAAGCTTTCTTT. As protein: CASSKVSGGGILGVVFTEAFF.

This clone was seen just once. The chain combines TRBV9 with TRBJ1-4, with D unclear. V was pared by 4 bases and J by 0 bases, with 7 bases between. CDR1 is SGDLS and CDR2 is YYNGEE in the germline V gene. CDR3 length equals 14 residues. The CDR3, as DNA: TGTGCCAGCAGCTCCAGACCAACTAATGAAAAACTGTTTTTT. It translates to CASSSRPTNEKLFF.

The V call is TRBV5-6, the J call TRBJ2-5; weak D call: TRBD1 (5 bases). The germline gives CDR1 SGHDT, CDR2 YYEEEE. V lost 0 bases, J lost 1 base, and 10 bases lay in between. The CDR3 is 15 amino acids. The DNA for the CDR3 is TGTGCCAGCAGCTTGGGCCCAGGGCCCCAAGAGACCCAGTACTTC. It is translated as CASSLGPGPQETQYF.